The clone carrying this T cell receptor (beta chain) appeared once. Its matching antigen is unknown. The data were taken from a study of STAT5B mutations in CD4+ large granular lymphocyte leukemia. Repertoires were generated with immunoSEQ multiplex PCR, while TCRdb's copy carries only in-frame clones and drops some. The sample has 45,000 or so clones, around 86% seen once. Study results and caveats: TRBV06-family usage was enriched in top patient clones (8/27) versus controls (2/35).

Germline values: CDR1 MDHEN, CDR2 SYDVKM. The CDR3 is 16 amino acids. V shed 5 bases and J shed 2 bases, with 16 bases lying between them. Specimen: CD4+ T cells from blood buffy coats. This sequence originates from a human donor in good health. This chain uses TRBV28 with TRBJ1-5; a possible D gene is TRBD1 (6 bases). The chain's CDR3 is CASSLTSRGGNQPQHF. The CDR3, as DNA: TGTGCCAGCAGTCTCACCTCCAGGGGCGGCAATCAGCCCCAGCATTTT.